This TCR beta chain was retrieved from a study of PD-1 blockade in mismatch repair-deficient tumors. Using immunoSEQ multiplex PCR, the repertoire was profiled, and TCRdb retains in-frame clones only, with some absent. The profile covers more than 90,000 clones, with around three quarters appearing a single time and roughly 4.5% taken by the ten largest. The sequencing used peripheral blood, collected approximately 60 weeks after starting pembrolizumab. This receptor was identified in an adult with mismatch repair-deficient cancer.

This CDR3 is CASRARQGSYNEQFF. The CDR3 DNA is TGTGCCAGCAGGGCTAGACAGGGCTCCTACAATGAGCAGTTCTTC. The chain employs TRBV2 and TRBJ2-1, with TRBD1 matching over 7 bases. Germline CDR1 reads SNHLY; CDR2 reads FYNNEI. V lost 6 bases, J lost 0 bases, and 5 bases stayed unmatched. This CDR3 region has 15 residues.